This T cell receptor (beta chain) was retrieved from a study of blood T cell repertoires in COVID-19. V lost 1 base and J 4 bases, leaving 7 bases between the germline ends. The CDR3 contains 13 residues. CDR1 KGHSH and CDR2 LQKENI come from the germline V gene. Repertoires were generated with immunoSEQ multiplex PCR, while TCRdb's copy carries only in-frame clones and drops some. Of 300,000 to 400,000 clones in the sample, 88% were seen once. Clinical histories supplied by participants themselves formed the basis of cohort assignment. The receptor comes from a young woman with acute COVID-19. Sequencing was done on a sample of PBMCs or T cells enriched from blood (not recorded which). The rearrangement uses TRBV18 and TRBJ1-1; a possible D gene is TRBD1 (6 bases). The CDR3 here is CASSPRDTTEAFF. The CDR3 DNA sequence: TGTGCCAGCTCACCACGGGACACCACTGAAGCTTTCTTT.